Sequencing of this T cell receptor beta chain was carried out in a study of CD8+ T cells in alopecia areata. Overall study findings and caveats: Compared with normal scalp, lesional scalp had higher clonality and more expanded CD8+ clones.

Sampling of alopecia areata patients yielded lesional scalp punch biopsies as well as peripheral blood. Extracted RNA was reverse transcribed, and the resulting cDNA served as sequencing template. Some clones are missing from TCRdb's copy, which holds only in-frame ones; the method was immunoSEQ multiplex PCR. The table lists over 120,000 clones, roughly 46% of them singletons, with approximately 0.99% in the top ten. The CDR3 runs to 12 residues. Trimming stripped 2 bases from V and 8 bases from J, with 9 bases between. Germline V gene data show CDR1 as MNHEY and CDR2 as SMNVEV (reference sequence). A word on this clone: As yet, its antigen is unknown.

This TCR derives from a human donor with alopecia areata. V usage is TRBV27 and J usage is TRBJ1-2; D unclear. The sample consisted of CD4+ T cells sorted from blood, taken at week 0. In nucleotides, the CDR3 is TGTGCCAGCAGTTTAAGAGGGTGGGGCTACACCTTC. This codes for CASSLRGWGYTF.